The 3 T cell receptor beta chains reported below all come from one sample, sequenced in a study of T cells in women clearing cervical HPV infection. Here immunoSEQ multiplex PCR was the method, and the copy in TCRdb shows in-frame clones only, minus some. The sample shows around 15,000 clones, and approximately 11% sits with its ten largest clones. Material for sequencing was blood buffy coat. The source is a woman aged 18-69 years with a cervical HPV16 infection that either progressed to CIN3+ or cleared (not recorded which).

CDR3 protein: CSASRTGGGVGEQYF. CDR3 DNA, as far as it was read: TGCAGTGCTTCAAGGACAGGGGGAGGAGTTGGCGAG. V and J are TRBV20-1 and TRBJ2-7, with 10 bases matching TRBD1. Sequencing ends 3 residues short of the CDR3 end; the germline J gene provides the rest. The CDR3 consists of 15 residues. V lost 5 bases, J lost 6 bases, and 13 bases stayed unmatched. Germline CDR1 and CDR2: DFQATT and SNEGSKA (reference sequence).

Turning to this clone: The read ends 3 residues shy of where the CDR3 ends; the end is completed using the germline J gene. The chain combines TRBV7-9 with TRBJ1-1; 7 bases line up with TRBD1. This CDR3 is 15 amino acids long. Per germline, CDR1 SEHNR and CDR2 FQNEAQ (reference sequence). J gave up 4 bases and V 0 bases, and 5 bases lay outside the gene matches. The sequenced CDR3 bases are TGTGCCAGCAGCTTAGCGCCTACAGGGGTCACTGAA. Protein product: CASSLAPTGVTE. Given in full, the CDR3 is CASSLAPTGVTEAFF.

Notes on this clone: The read ends 3 residues early relative to the CDR3; the germline J gene fills the gap. This sequence joins TRBV6-1 and TRBJ2-5; D ambiguous. There are 13 residues in the CDR3. V shed 2 bases and J shed 5 bases, with 9 bases lying between them. Germline V gene sequence: CDR1 MNHNS, CDR2 SASEGT. The CDR3 DNA, read in part, is TGTGCCAGCAGTGAATTTGTCCGTGAGACC. As protein: CASSEFVRET. The entire CDR3 protein reads CASSEFVRETQYF.